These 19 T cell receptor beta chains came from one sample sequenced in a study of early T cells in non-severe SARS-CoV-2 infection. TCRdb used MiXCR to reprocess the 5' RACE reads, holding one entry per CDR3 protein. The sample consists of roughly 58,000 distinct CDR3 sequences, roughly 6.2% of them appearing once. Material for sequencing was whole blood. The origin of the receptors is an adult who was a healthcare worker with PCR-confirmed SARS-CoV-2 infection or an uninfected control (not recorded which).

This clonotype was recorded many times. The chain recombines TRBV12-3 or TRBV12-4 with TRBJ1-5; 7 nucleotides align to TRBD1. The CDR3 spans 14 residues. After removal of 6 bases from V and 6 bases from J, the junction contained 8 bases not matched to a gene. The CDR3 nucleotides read TGTGCCAGCAGGCTAGACAGGGAGGGTCAGCCCCAGCATTTT. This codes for CASRLDREGQPQHF.

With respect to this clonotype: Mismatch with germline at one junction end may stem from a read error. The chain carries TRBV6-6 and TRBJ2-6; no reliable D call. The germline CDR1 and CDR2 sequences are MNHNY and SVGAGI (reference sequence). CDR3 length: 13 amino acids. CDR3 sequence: CASRYSGANVLTF. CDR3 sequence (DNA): TGTGCCAGCAGGTACTCTGGGGCCAACGTCCTGACTTTC.

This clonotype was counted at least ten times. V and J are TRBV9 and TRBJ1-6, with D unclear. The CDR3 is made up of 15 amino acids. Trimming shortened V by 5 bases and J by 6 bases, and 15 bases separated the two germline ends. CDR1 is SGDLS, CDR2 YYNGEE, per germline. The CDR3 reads CASSLRSTANSPLHF. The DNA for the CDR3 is TGTGCCAGCAGTCTTCGGTCCACCGCTAATTCACCCCTCCACTTT.

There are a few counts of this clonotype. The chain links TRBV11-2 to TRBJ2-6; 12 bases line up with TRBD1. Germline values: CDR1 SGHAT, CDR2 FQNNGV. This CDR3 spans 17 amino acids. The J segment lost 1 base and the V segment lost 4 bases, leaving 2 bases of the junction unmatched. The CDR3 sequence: CASSSGQGASGANVLTF. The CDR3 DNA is TGTGCCAGCAGCTCGGGACAGGGGGCGTCTGGGGCCAACGTCCTGACTTTC.

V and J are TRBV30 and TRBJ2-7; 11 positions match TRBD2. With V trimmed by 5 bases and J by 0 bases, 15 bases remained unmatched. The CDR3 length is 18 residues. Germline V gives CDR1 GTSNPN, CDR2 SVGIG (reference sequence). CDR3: CAWERTLTSGISSYEQYF. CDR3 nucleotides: TGTGCCTGGGAACGGACGCTGACTAGCGGGATTAGCTCCTACGAGCAGTACTTC.

The CDR3 reads CASSGTGTGGPQYF. Here the CDR3 DNA reads TGTGCCAGCAGCGGAACCGGGACAGGGGGTCCCCAGTACTTC. The chain uses TRBV2 and TRBJ2-5; TRBD1 agrees at 11 bases. Trimming removed 6 bases from V and 9 bases from J; junction bases left unmatched: 9. This CDR3 comprises 14 residues. Germline-derived CDR1 and CDR2 are SNHLY and FYNNEI.

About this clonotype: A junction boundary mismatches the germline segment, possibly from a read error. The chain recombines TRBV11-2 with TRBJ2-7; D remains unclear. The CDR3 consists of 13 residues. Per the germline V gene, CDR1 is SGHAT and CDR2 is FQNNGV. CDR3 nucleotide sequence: TGTGCCAGCAGCTTAGTCGACGGCTACTTTCTCCGTTTC. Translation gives CASSLVDGYFLRF.

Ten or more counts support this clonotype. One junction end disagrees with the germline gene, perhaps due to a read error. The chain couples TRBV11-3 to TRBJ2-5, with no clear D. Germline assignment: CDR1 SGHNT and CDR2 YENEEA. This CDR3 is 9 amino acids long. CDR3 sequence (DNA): TGTGCCAGCAGCTTAGATCTTCTGTTC. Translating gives CASSLDLLF.

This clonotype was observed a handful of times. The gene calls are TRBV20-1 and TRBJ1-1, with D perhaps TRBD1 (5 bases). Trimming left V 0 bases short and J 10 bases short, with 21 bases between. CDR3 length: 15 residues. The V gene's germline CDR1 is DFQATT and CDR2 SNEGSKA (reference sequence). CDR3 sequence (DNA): TGCAGTGCTAGAGACGGCGCGCGCGGTGGGACGGGAGCTTTCTTT. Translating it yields CSARDGARGGTGAFF.

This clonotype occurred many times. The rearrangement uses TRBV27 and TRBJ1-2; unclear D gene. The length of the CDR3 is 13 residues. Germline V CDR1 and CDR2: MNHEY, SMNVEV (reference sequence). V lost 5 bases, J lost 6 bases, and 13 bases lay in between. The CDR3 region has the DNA TGTGCCAGCAGTGCACGGACGGCCAATGGCTACACCTTC. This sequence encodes CASSARTANGYTF.

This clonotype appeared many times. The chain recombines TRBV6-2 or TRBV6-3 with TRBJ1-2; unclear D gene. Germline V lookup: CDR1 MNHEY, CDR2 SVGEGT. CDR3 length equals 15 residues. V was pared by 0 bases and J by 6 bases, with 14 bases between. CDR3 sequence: CASSYSLQTLDGYTF. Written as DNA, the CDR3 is TGTGCCAGCAGTTACTCGCTTCAAACCCTGGATGGCTACACCTTC.

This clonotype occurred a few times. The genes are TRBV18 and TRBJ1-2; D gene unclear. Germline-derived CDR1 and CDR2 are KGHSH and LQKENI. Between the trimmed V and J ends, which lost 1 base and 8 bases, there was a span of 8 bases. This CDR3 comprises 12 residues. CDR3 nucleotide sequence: TGTGCCAGCTCACCACGAGGACCCGGCTACACCTTC. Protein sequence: CASSPRGPGYTF.

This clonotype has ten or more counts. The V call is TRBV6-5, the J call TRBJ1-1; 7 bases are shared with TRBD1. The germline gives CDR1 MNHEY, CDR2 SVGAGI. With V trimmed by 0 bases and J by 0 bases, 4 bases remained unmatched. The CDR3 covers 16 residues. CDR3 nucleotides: TGTGCCAGCAGTTACTCGCGGGACAGTATGAACACTGAAGCTTTCTTT. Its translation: CASSYSRDSMNTEAFF.

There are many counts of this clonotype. CDR3 in amino acids: CASSVVGNTGELFF. The CDR3 region has the DNA TGTGCCAGCAGCGTAGTAGGAAACACCGGGGAGCTGTTTTTT. J is TRBJ2-2 and V is TRBV9; no clear D. The CDR3 totals 14 residues. Trimming removed 0 bases at V and 2 bases at J, with 5 bases between. In germline, CDR1 is SGDLS, CDR2 YYNGEE.

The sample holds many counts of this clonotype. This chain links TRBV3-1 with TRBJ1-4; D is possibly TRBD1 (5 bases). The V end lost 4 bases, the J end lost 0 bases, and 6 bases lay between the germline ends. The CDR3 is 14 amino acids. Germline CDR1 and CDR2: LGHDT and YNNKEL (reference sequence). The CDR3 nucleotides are TGTGCCAGCAGCCCGACAGCAACTAATGAAAAACTGTTTTTT. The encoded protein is CASSPTATNEKLFF. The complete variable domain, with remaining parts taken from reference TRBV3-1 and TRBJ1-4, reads DTAVSQTPKYLVTQMGNDKSIKCEQNLGHDTMYWYKQDSKKFLKIMFSYNNKELIINETVPNRFSPKSPDKAHLNLHINSLELGDSAVYFCASSPTATNEKLFFGSGTQLSVL.

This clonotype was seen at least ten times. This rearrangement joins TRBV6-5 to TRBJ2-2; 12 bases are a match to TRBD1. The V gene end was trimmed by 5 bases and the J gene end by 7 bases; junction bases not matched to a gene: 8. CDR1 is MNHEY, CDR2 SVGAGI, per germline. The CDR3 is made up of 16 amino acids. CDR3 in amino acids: CASSLRDRGLNGELFF. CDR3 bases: TGTGCCAGCAGTCTACGGGACAGGGGGCTGAACGGGGAGCTGTTTTTT.

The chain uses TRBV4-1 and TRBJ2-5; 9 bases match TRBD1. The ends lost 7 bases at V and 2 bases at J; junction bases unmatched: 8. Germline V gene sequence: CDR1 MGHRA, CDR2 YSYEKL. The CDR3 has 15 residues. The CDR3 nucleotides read TGCGCCAGCACCGGGCCCGGGACAGGGCAAGAGACCCAGTACTTC. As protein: CASTGPGTGQETQYF.

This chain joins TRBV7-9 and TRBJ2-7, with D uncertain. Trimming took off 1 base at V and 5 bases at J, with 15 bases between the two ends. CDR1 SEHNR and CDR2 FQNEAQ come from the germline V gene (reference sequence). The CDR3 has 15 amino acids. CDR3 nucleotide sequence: TGTGCCAGCAGCTTAGTTCTGGGTACGCAAGACGAGCAGTACTTC. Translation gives CASSLVLGTQDEQYF.

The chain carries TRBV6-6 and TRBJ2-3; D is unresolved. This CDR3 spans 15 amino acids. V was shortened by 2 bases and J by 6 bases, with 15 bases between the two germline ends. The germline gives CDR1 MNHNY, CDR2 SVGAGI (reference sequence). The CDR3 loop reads CASSYGVLVPDTQYF. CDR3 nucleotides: TGTGCCAGCAGTTACGGGGTTCTCGTCCCGGATACGCAGTATTTT.